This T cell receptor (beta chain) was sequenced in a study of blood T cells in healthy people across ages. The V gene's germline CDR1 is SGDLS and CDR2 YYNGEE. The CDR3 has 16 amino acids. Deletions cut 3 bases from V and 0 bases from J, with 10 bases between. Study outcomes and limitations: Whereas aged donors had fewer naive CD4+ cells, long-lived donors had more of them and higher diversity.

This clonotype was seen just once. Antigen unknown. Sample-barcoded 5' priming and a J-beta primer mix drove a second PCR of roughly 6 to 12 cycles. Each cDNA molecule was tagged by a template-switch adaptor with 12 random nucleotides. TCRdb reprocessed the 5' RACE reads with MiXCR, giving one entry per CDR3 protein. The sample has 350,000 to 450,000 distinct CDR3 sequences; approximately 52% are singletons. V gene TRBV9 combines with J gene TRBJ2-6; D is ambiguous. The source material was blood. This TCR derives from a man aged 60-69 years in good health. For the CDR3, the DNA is TGTGCCAGCAGCGCCTCTTCTGGCTCTGGGGCCAACGTCCTGACTTTC. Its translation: CASSASSGSGANVLTF.